Listed below are T cell receptor beta chains from one sample, sequenced in a study of blood T cell repertoires in COVID-19. Profiling relied on immunoSEQ multiplex PCR, and the TCRdb table lists in-frame clones only, not all of them. This table holds 90,000 to 150,000 clones, over 75% found once. The specimen sequenced was peripheral blood. The receptors shown here come from a man at least 80 years old with acute or convalescent COVID-19. Both conserved end residues are part of each CDR3. Fields, in order: D gene, clone size, V gene, J gene, CDR3 DNA, CDR3 protein. D genes are given only for firm matches. The listing skips clone size in some rows; elsewhere it reads once, few, many or a size class.

TRBD1,.,TRBV29-1,TRBJ2-2,TGCAGCGGATCGGGGACAGGGAACACCGGGGAGCTGTTTTTT,CSGSGTGNTGELFF
.,.,TRBV6-5,TRBJ2-1,TGTGCCAGCAGTTACGCGGGAGAGCAGTTCTTC,CASSYAGEQFF
.,.,TRBV30,TRBJ1-3,TGTGCCTGGAGGGCAGGGCCCGGGAACACCATATATTTT,CAWRAGPGNTIYF
TRBD1,.,TRBV27,TRBJ1-1,TGTGCCAGCAGTTTGCTGGGACAGGGGGCGAGCACTGAAGCTTTCTTT,CASSLLGQGASTEAFF
.,once,TRBV18,TRBJ2-5,TGTGCCAGCTCACCAGAGTGGGAGACCCAGTACTTC,CASSPEWETQYF
.,.,TRBV7-8,TRBJ1-4,TGTGCCAGCAGTTACCAGACGGAGGTTGAAAAACTGTTTTTT,CASSYQTEVEKLFF
.,.,TRBV9,TRBJ1-5,TGTGCCAGCAGCGCGGGGGGGGGCAATCAGCCCCAGCATTTT,CASSAGGGNQPQHF
TRBD1,.,TRBV2,TRBJ2-6,TGTGCCAGCAGAGCAACCGGGACAGCTGGGGCCAACGTCCTGACTTTC,CASRATGTAGANVLTF
.,.,TRBV6-2/TRBV6-3,TRBJ1-2,TGTGCCAGCAGTTACCCCACCCCGACAGCTGACTTTGATGGCTACACCTTC,CASSYPTPTADFDGYTF
TRBD1,.,TRBV19,TRBJ1-1,TGTGCCAGTAGCCTGGGACAGGTGAACACTGAAGCTTTCTTT,CASSLGQVNTEAFF
.,.,TRBV20-1,TRBJ2-1,TGCAGTGCTAGCCTTTACAATGAGCAGTTCTTC,CSASLYNEQFF
TRBD1,few,TRBV18,TRBJ1-1,TGTGCCAGCTCACCACCCGGGACAGGGGGACTCAGCACTGAAGCTTTCTTT,CASSPPGTGGLSTEAFF
.,.,TRBV6-4,TRBJ1-1,TGTGCCAGCAGAGAAACAGCTTACACTGAAGCTTTCTTT,CASRETAYTEAFF
TRBD1,.,TRBV11-2,TRBJ2-1,TGTGCCAGCAGCATTACAGGGGGTGGACACGATGAGCAGTTCTTC,CASSITGGGHDEQFF
.,few,TRBV6-6,TRBJ1-4,TGTGCCAGCTACGAACAGGGTCGGGCAACTAATGAAAAACTGTTTTTT,CASYEQGRATNEKLFF
TRBD2,.,TRBV29-1,TRBJ2-5,TGCAGCGTTGGGGAGGGGAGGCGGGAGACCCAGTACTTC,CSVGEGRRETQYF
TRBD1,few,TRBV7-8,TRBJ1-2,TGTGCCAGCAGCTTACGGACAGGGGATCTTCTTGGCTACACCTTC,CASSLRTGDLLGYTF
.,.,TRBV18,TRBJ1-1,TGTGCCAGCTCACCACCAGGGGTGAACACTGAAGCTTTCTTT,CASSPPGVNTEAFF
TRBD2,.,TRBV15,TRBJ2-1,TGTGCCACCAGCAGAGATCCCCCGCGACTAGCGGGATATAATGAGCAGTTCTTC,CATSRDPPRLAGYNEQFF
.,few,TRBV7-9,TRBJ2-2,TGTGCCAGCAGCCCGGACAGTTCGAACACCGGGGAGCTGTTTTTT,CASSPDSSNTGELFF
.,few,TRBV6-5,TRBJ1-5,TGTGCCACCCACCTCGGAGTTAGCAATCAGCCCCAGCATTTT,CATHLGVSNQPQHF
.,once,TRBV30,TRBJ2-5,TGTGCCTGGAGTGGGAGCCAAGAGACCCAGTACTTC,CAWSGSQETQYF
.,.,TRBV15,TRBJ2-2,TGTGCCACCTCAGGGGTCGCGAACACCGGGGAGCTGTTTTTT,CATSGVANTGELFF
.,.,TRBV11-2,TRBJ1-3,TGTGCCAGCAGCCTTCCAGGGGCTTGGGGAAACACCATATATTTT,CASSLPGAWGNTIYF
.,.,TRBV5-6,TRBJ2-5,TGTGCCAGCAGCTTGCCCGTTGGGGGGATACAAGAGACCCAGTACTTC,CASSLPVGGIQETQYF
.,.,TRBV27,TRBJ1-1,TGTGCCAGCAGTAAGTCCTCAGTGGGAGGCACTGAAGCTTTCTTT,CASSKSSVGGTEAFF
TRBD1,.,TRBV9,TRBJ2-2,TGTGCCAGCAGCTTCAAGGGGGCAGGAACCGGGGAGCTGTTTTTT,CASSFKGAGTGELFF
.,.,TRBV5-5,TRBJ2-2,TGTGCCAGCAGCCCCGCCGGGGGGCTAACCACCGGGGAGCTGTTTTTT,CASSPAGGLTTGELFF
.,few,TRBV6-2/TRBV6-3,TRBJ1-4,TGTGCCAGCAGTTACTCCGTCGGCCGGGCAACTAATGAAAAACTGTTTTTT,CASSYSVGRATNEKLFF
.,.,TRBV5-1,TRBJ2-1,TGCGCCAGCAGGGTGGCCGGCGGGACGCGCAATGAGCAGTTCTTC,CASRVAGGTRNEQFF
TRBD1,.,TRBV18,TRBJ1-4,TGTGCCAGCTCACCAGCCCCGACAGGGGTTGAAAAACTGTTTTTT,CASSPAPTGVEKLFF
.,.,TRBV7-2,TRBJ1-1,TGTGCCAGCAGCTTAGACTTGAACACTGAAGCTTTCTTT,CASSLDLNTEAFF
.,few,TRBV9,TRBJ1-1,TGTGCCAGCAGCTCGCGAGGGAACACTGAAGCTTTCTTT,CASSSRGNTEAFF
.,once,TRBV5-1,TRBJ2-5,TGCGCCAGCAAAGGGAATAGCGGATCCCAAGAGACCCAGTACTTC,CASKGNSGSQETQYF
.,.,TRBV19,TRBJ1-6,TGTGCCAGTAGTATAAACAGACTAACGAATTCACCCCTCCACTTT,CASSINRLTNSPLHF
TRBD1,.,TRBV9,TRBJ1-4,TGTGCCAGCAGCCCCCCCGGGACAGGGGACGAAAAACTGTTTTTT,CASSPPGTGDEKLFF
TRBD2,.,TRBV27,TRBJ2-7,TGTGCCAGCAGCCCCCCGGGGGGGGCCCCTGGCGAGCAGTACTTC,CASSPPGGAPGEQYF
.,.,TRBV10-3,TRBJ1-1,TGTGCCATCAGCAAGGTTGATTCGGGTGAAGCTTTCTTT,CAISKVDSGEAFF
.,.,TRBV20-1,TRBJ1-5,TGCAGTGCTAGTTTAGAGGGGCGCGGGACTCAGCCCCAGCATTTT,CSASLEGRGTQPQHF
.,.,TRBV19,TRBJ2-7,TGTGCCAGTAGTACAACAGGAACCTACGAGCAGTACTTC,CASSTTGTYEQYF
.,few,TRBV9,TRBJ1-1,TGTGCCAGCAGCGGGGCTGTAGGCGCTAAGAACACTGAAGCTTTCTTT,CASSGAVGAKNTEAFF
TRBD2,once,TRBV30,TRBJ2-1,TGTGCCTGGAGTGGACTAGCGAACAATGAGCAGTTCTTC,CAWSGLANNEQFF
.,.,TRBV3-1/TRBV3-2,TRBJ1-2,TGTGCCAGCACGCGTGACTACACCTTC,CASTRDYTF
.,.,TRBV11-3,TRBJ1-1,TGTGCCAGCAGCATGGACAGTCTGAACACTGAAGCTTTCTTT,CASSMDSLNTEAFF
.,.,TRBV2,TRBJ1-4,TGTGCCAGCAGTGCCCCCCGGGGGGCGAGTGAAAAACTGTTTTTT,CASSAPRGASEKLFF
TRBD1,once,TRBV18,TRBJ1-4,TGTGCCAGCTCAAATCCGACCAGCGGACAGGGGGCAATTGAAAAACTGTTTTTT,CASSNPTSGQGAIEKLFF
.,.,TRBV6-4,TRBJ1-1,TGTGCCAGCAGACCCAGCGCTATGAACACTGAAGCTTTCTTT,CASRPSAMNTEAFF
.,.,TRBV6-5,TRBJ1-4,TGTGCCAGCAGTTACTCGAAAGGGTGGGGCGATGAAAAACTGTTTTTT,CASSYSKGWGDEKLFF
TRBD1,.,TRBV18,TRBJ1-1,TGTGCCAGCTCACCCTCGACAGGGGCAAAGAACACTGAAGCTTTCTTT,CASSPSTGAKNTEAFF
TRBD2,.,TRBV18,TRBJ2-7,TGTGCCAGCTCACCCCCCTTCGCGGGGGGTATATCCTACGAGCAGTACTTC,CASSPPFAGGISYEQYF
TRBD2,few,TRBV19,TRBJ2-1,TGTGCCAGTAGTAGCCTTAGCGGGGAGGGCCATGAGCAGTTCTTC,CASSSLSGEGHEQFF
.,.,TRBV7-9,TRBJ1-4,TGTGCCAGCAGCTTAGCGGGGTCAGGGATTGAAAAACTGTTTTTT,CASSLAGSGIEKLFF
.,.,TRBV6-5,TRBJ2-3,TGTGCCAGCACCAAGGGGGATACGCAGTATTTT,CASTKGDTQYF